This T cell receptor (beta chain) was recorded in a study of blood T cell repertoires in COVID-19. Study at large: The study drew acute and convalescent COVID-19 samples from the United States, Italy and Spain. In each case, the material was cDNA or gDNA derived from T cells, B-cell-depleted T cells, or PBMCs.

This CDR3 has 17 amino acids. The V and J ends lost 2 bases and 6 bases, in that order; junction bases with no gene match: 6. Germline CDR1 and CDR2: KGHDR and SFDVKD. In the authors' methods: The authors estimated nucleated cell counts from reference gene primer amplification. Assay used: immunoSEQ multiplex PCR; TCRdb lists only in-frame clones, some missing. V and J calls and clone size are copied from that table; D and trimming were computed from the DNA. The table lists about 47,000 clones, roughly 80% of them singletons, with approximately 2.5% in the top ten. The J gene is TRBJ2-7, the V gene TRBV24-1; 16 bases line up with TRBD2. Sequencing was carried out using peripheral blood. This clonotype originated in a man in his fifties with acute or convalescent COVID-19. The CDR3 DNA sequence: TGTGCCACCAGTGATTGGGGGACTAGCGGGAGGGACAGCGAGCAGTACTTC. It codes for CATSDWGTSGRDSEQYF.